These T cell receptor beta chains were read from a single sample in a study of T-cell memory formation after mild COVID-19. TCRdb passed the 5' RACE reads through MiXCR, listing each CDR3 protein once. This sample has about 440,000 distinct CDR3 sequences, with approximately 20% found just once. The sample consisted of PBMCs or a T cell subset sorted from them (not recorded which). The receptors stem from an adult woman who had mild COVID-19 (a few samples of this study predate the infection). Cell type and time point are not known. Both conserved end residues are part of each CDR3. The D gene is left open where the match is weak. Where a row states a size, it is once, few, many or the class of an expanded clone; other rows omit it.

TRBV11-1,TRBD1,TRBJ2-1,many,CASSPRDRDNEQFF,TGTGCCAGCAGCCCCCGGGACAGAGACAATGAGCAGTTCTTC
TRBV4-1,-,TRBJ2-2,few,CASSQVQGTRVAGELFF,TGCGCCAGCAGCCAAGTACAAGGGACTCGGGTCGCCGGGGAGCTGTTTTTT
TRBV5-6,TRBD1,TRBJ2-3,few,CASSPSPGTDTDTQYF,TGTGCCAGCAGCCCTTCCCCCGGGACAGACACAGATACGCAGTATTTT
TRBV3-1,-,TRBJ2-7,-,CASKHRVGGGYEQYF,TGTGCCAGCAAGCATAGAGTTGGAGGGGGTTACGAGCAGTACTTC
TRBV6-5,-,TRBJ2-3,-,CASSYGESSTDTQYF,TGTGCCAGCAGTTACGGAGAATCTAGCACAGATACGCAGTATTTT
TRBV7-9,-,TRBJ1-5,many,CASSLGGDQPQHF,TGTGCCAGCAGCTTAGGGGGCGACCAGCCCCAGCATTTT
TRBV4-1,-,TRBJ2-7,few,CASSQDHPGFQQYF,TGCGCCAGCAGCCAAGATCACCCTGGGTTCCAGCAGTACTTC
TRBV2,TRBD2,TRBJ2-7,few,CASAGTSGRSYEQYF,TGTGCCAGCGCCGGGACTAGCGGTAGGAGCTACGAGCAGTACTTC
TRBV5-4,TRBD2,TRBJ2-7,-,CASSPGLAGNYEQYF,TGTGCCAGCAGCCCTGGACTAGCGGGGAACTACGAGCAGTACTTC
TRBV3-1,TRBD2,TRBJ2-5,few,CASSRYILTSGGAGETQYF,TGTGCCAGCAGCCGCTATATTTTGACTAGCGGGGGGGCAGGGGAGACCCAGTACTTC
TRBV12-3/TRBV12-4,-,TRBJ2-3,few,CASRGFDTDTQYF,TGTGCCAGCAGGGGATTTGACACAGATACGCAGTATTTT
TRBV6-6,-,TRBJ2-6,-,CASADGANVLTF,TGTGCCAGCGCTGATGGGGCCAACGTCCTGACTTTC
TRBV9,-,TRBJ2-5,-,CASSPIEGPWGTQYF,TGTGCCAGCAGCCCCATAGAGGGACCTTGGGGGACCCAGTACTTC
TRBV4-1,-,TRBJ1-2,few,CASSQEGAGKYGYTF,TGCGCCAGCAGCCAAGAGGGGGCAGGGAAATATGGCTACACCTTC
TRBV7-9,TRBD1,TRBJ2-7,many,CASSRDRMTYEQYF,TGTGCCAGCAGCCGGGACAGGATGACCTACGAGCAGTACTTC
TRBV9,-,TRBJ1-2,-,CASSVAGVGYGYTF,TGTGCCAGCAGCGTAGCCGGGGTGGGGTATGGCTACACCTTC
TRBV12-3/TRBV12-4,-,TRBJ2-7,few,CASSLGQISYEQYF,TGTGCCAGCAGTCTCGGACAGATCTCCTACGAGCAGTACTTC
TRBV12-3/TRBV12-4,-,TRBJ2-7,many,CASSLTDRYEQYF,TGTGCCAGCAGTTTAACCGACAGATACGAGCAGTACTTC
TRBV7-6,TRBD1,TRBJ1-1,-,CASSRVDREGEAFF,TGTGCCAGCAGCCGCGTAGACAGGGAAGGGGAAGCTTTCTTT
TRBV12-3/TRBV12-4,-,TRBJ1-5,many,CASSPGGGVGQPQHF,TGTGCCAGCAGTCCGGGGGGAGGTGTGGGTCAGCCCCAGCATTTT
TRBV7-9,TRBD1,TRBJ2-7,many,CASSLIGQGSYEQYF,TGTGCCAGCAGCCTTATAGGACAGGGCTCCTACGAGCAGTACTTC
TRBV7-9,TRBD1,TRBJ2-5,-,CASSSDRGRTRETQYF,TGTGCCAGCAGCAGCGACAGGGGACGAACCCGGGAGACCCAGTACTTC
TRBV28,TRBD1,TRBJ2-7,-,CASSAPGQSYEQYF,TGTGCCAGCAGTGCCCCGGGACAGAGCTACGAGCAGTACTTC
TRBV25-1,-,TRBJ2-7,-,CASSEFYEQYF,TGTGCCAGCAGTGAATTCTACGAGCAGTACTTC
TRBV5-6,TRBD2,TRBJ2-5,-,CASSFWTSGGTRSGETQYF,TGTGCCAGCAGCTTTTGGACTAGCGGGGGGACCAGGTCCGGGGAGACCCAGTACTTC
TRBV7-9,TRBD1,TRBJ2-5,few,CASRSGTGPAETQYF,TGTGCCAGCAGGTCCGGGACAGGGCCTGCGGAGACCCAGTACTTC
TRBV6-2/TRBV6-3,-,TRBJ1-5,few,CASWASPGGNQPQHF,TGTGCCAGCTGGGCGAGCCCGGGGGGCAATCAGCCCCAGCATTTT
TRBV3-1,TRBD2,TRBJ2-1,-,CASSPGTSGREQFF,TGTGCCAGCAGTCCCGGGACTAGCGGGAGGGAGCAGTTCTTC
TRBV25-1,-,TRBJ2-5,-,CASSEFRRGSGETQYF,TGTGCCAGCAGTGAATTTAGGAGGGGGTCGGGGGAGACCCAGTACTTC
TRBV27,-,TRBJ2-5,-,CALGGGPGTQYF,TGTGCCCTTGGGGGAGGCCCGGGGACCCAGTACTTC
TRBV5-1,TRBD1,TRBJ1-4,-,CASSFEGAEKLFF,TGCGCCAGCAGCTTCGAGGGGGCGGAAAAACTGTTTTTT
TRBV5-1,TRBD2,TRBJ2-5,few,CASSTGGSRMKTQYF,TGCGCCAGCAGCACGGGAGGATCGCGTATGAAGACCCAGTACTTC
TRBV15,-,TRBJ1-1,few,CATSRDLSLGAFF,TGTGCCACCAGCAGAGATCTGTCACTAGGCGCTTTCTTT
TRBV6-1,-,TRBJ2-5,-,CASSGSLAETQYF,TGTGCCAGCAGTGGGAGTCTGGCGGAGACCCAGTACTTC
TRBV10-3,-,TRBJ2-1,-,CAISETGATYNEQFF,TGTGCCATCAGTGAGACGGGGGCTACCTACAATGAGCAGTTCTTC
TRBV5-1,-,TRBJ2-2,-,CASMGQPNTGELFF,TGCGCCAGCATGGGACAACCCAACACCGGGGAGCTGTTTTTT
TRBV6-2/TRBV6-3,TRBD2,TRBJ2-1,few,CASSQLAGRYNEQFF,TGTGCCAGCAGCCAGCTAGCGGGAAGATACAATGAGCAGTTCTTC
TRBV7-2,TRBD2,TRBJ2-3,-,CASSGLAGGPSTDTQYF,TGTGCCAGCAGCGGACTAGCGGGAGGGCCTAGCACAGATACGCAGTATTTT
TRBV19,TRBD1,TRBJ2-4,few,CASSSTTGAPMDIQYF,TGTGCCAGTAGTTCAACGACAGGGGCGCCGATGGACATTCAGTACTTC
TRBV5-8,-,TRBJ1-1,-,CASSLEGRSEAFF,TGTGCCAGCAGCTTGGAGGGGCGGTCTGAAGCTTTCTTT
TRBV7-6,-,TRBJ2-1,-,CASSLIAAPYNEQFF,TGTGCCAGCAGCTTAATAGCGGCACCCTACAATGAGCAGTTCTTC
TRBV13,-,TRBJ2-7,-,CASSFQKDEQYF,TGTGCCAGCAGCTTTCAGAAGGACGAGCAGTACTTC
TRBV12-3/TRBV12-4,-,TRBJ2-7,many,CASSHTAREQYF,TGTGCCAGCTCGCACACCGCTCGGGAGCAGTACTTC
TRBV6-2/TRBV6-3,-,TRBJ1-5,-,CASRDRVDQPQHF,TGTGCCAGCAGGGACCGAGTCGATCAGCCCCAGCATTTT
TRBV3-1,-,TRBJ2-2,-,CASSLDFGTGELFF,TGTGCCAGCAGCCTCGACTTCGGGACCGGGGAGCTGTTTTTT
TRBV15,-,TRBJ2-1,few,CATSMATPPYNEQFF,TGTGCCACCAGCATGGCCACTCCACCCTACAATGAGCAGTTCTTC
TRBV5-6,TRBD1,TRBJ1-2,few,CASSPGQADNYGYTF,TGTGCCAGCAGTCCGGGACAGGCCGATAACTATGGCTACACCTTC
TRBV4-1,-,TRBJ2-5,-,CASSQPQAKPGAQYF,TGCGCCAGCAGCCAACCCCAAGCAAAGCCGGGGGCCCAGTACTTC
TRBV5-1,TRBD2,TRBJ2-5,few,CASSRAGGPQETKYF,TGCGCCAGCAGCAGAGCGGGGGGGCCGCAGGAGACCAAGTACTTC
TRBV29-1,TRBD1,TRBJ2-3,-,CSASPRGRGTDTQYF,TGCAGCGCTTCACCCAGGGGGCGCGGTACAGATACGCAGTATTTT
TRBV12-3/TRBV12-4,-,TRBJ1-3,-,CASSSPARGDTIYF,TGTGCCAGCAGTTCACCGGCAAGAGGGGACACCATATATTTT
TRBV20-1,-,TRBJ2-5,-,CSGCGPRGETQYF,TGCAGTGGTTGCGGGCCTCGCGGGGAGACCCAGTACTTC